This note documents a single T cell receptor (beta chain) sequence. In this sample, this clonotype turned up a few times. Its binding antigen is unknown. Base quality data are lacking; no much larger clone is found one base away. Genomic DNA extracted from bulk tumor tissue served as TCR template, with around 600 ng gDNA amplified per sample. Multiple biopsies per primary tumor were taken during surgery, spaced as far apart as possible within the tumor mass. The study cohort was described as untreated and was composed of newly diagnosed NSCLC cases undergoing curative surgery. The donors were approximately 14 patients with newly diagnosed non-small cell lung cancer who were having surgery with curative intent. The resected tumor masses were reviewed by two independent pathologists. Only high-quality DNA and RNA samples were carried forward to sequencing. These data come from a study of immune heterogeneity within non-small cell lung tumors (dated by TCRdb to 2017 to 2018). About the study as a whole: By histology, the tumors included about 11 non-squamous carcinomas, a few squamous cell carcinomas and 1 tumor not otherwise specified. Transcriptome data were available for just about 40 loci from about a dozen patients, whereas TCR repertoire analysis spanned 60 or so tumor loci from approximately 14 patients. The study combined whole-exome sequencing, RNA-seq and TCR beta repertoire sequencing of multiple spatially distinct regions from each NSCLC tumor to examine intratumoral immune heterogeneity. Binding of neoantigens to the HLA alleles of each patient was predicted with netMHCpan-3.0 for mutant peptides of 8 to 11 amino acids.

Here V drops 6 bases and J drops 2 bases, and the junction holds 8 bases not matched to any gene. From the cysteine through the phenylalanine, the CDR3 covers 14 amino acids. Only the CDR3 region is kept as DNA, spanning 42 bases read in frame from base 1. CDR1 is given as DFQATT and CDR2 as SNEGSKA, both from the germline V gene (reference sequence). The TCR beta CDR3 region was amplified with a multiplex PCR system whose first round of approximately 10 cycles used 32 V-gene forward primers and 13 J-gene reverse primers. The first PCR round was done with a QIAGEN Multiplex PCR Kit, and the primer sequences were filed in Chinese patent CN105087789A. Illumina universal primers were attached in a second round of PCR run with the Phusion High-Fidelity PCR Kit. The TCR libraries underwent paired-end sequencing with a read length of 151 bp on the Illumina HiSeq X Ten platform. The authors' pipeline ran thus. Cutadapt removed reads without multiplex PCR primers, PEAR merged read pairs, and MiXCR with default settings called CDR3 regions. Shannon entropy measured repertoire diversity, while clonality was calculated as one minus the Shannon entropy divided by the ln of the count of productive unique sequences. Dominant or high-frequency T-cell clones were defined as clonotypes at frequencies of at least 0.5%. Through fastp at Q25 and MiXCR, TCRdb rebuilt clones from the public reads, retaining in-frame beta chains. Entries that share a CDR3 protein sequence are merged under the most common genes and DNA. These V and J calls are TCRdb output, not the study's own analysis. The sample yields around 10,000 distinct CDR3 sequences; about 25% were counted once. 10% to 15% of the sample goes to the ten largest clones.

Paper-wide results and their limitations: A moderate positive correlation (R 0.3 to 0.35), which was statistically significant, linked local T-cell repertoire clonality to local tumor mutational burden. For the most part, high-frequency TCR beta clonotypes differed from one individual patient to another. Identical dominant CDR3B clonotypes recurred across loci within a patient, yet different tumor locations also harbored unique high-frequency clones.

The sequenced sample consisted of lung tumor tissue. This receptor chain uses TRBV20-1 and TRBJ2-5; TRBD1 fits 8 bases in the junction. This clonotype was obtained from a man in his fifties with non-small cell lung cancer. The nucleotides are TGCAGTGCCCTCGTTCGACAGGGGCAAGAGACCCAGTACTTC. It codes for CSALVRQGQETQYF.